Following are 30 T cell receptor beta chains from one sample sequenced in a study of regulatory T cells in long-lasting Graves disease. Stated time point: persistent/refractory GD, antithyroid drugs over 5 years with positive TRAb. PBMC RNA served as the TCR library source. Arm-PCR of CDR3 regions with iRepertoire HTBI primers generated TCR beta libraries. TCRdb re-analysed the multiplex PCR reads in MiXCR, keeping a single row per CDR3 protein. The sample contains 650,000 to 850,000 distinct CDR3 sequences, around 30% of which appear only once. The specimen comprised peripheral blood mononuclear cells (PBMCs), sampled when the disease was refractory, from a patient treated with antithyroid drugs. These receptors were collected from a female donor with Graves disease.

This clonotype was observed a few times. Germline is not matched at one junction end, which may reflect a read error. The chain joins TRBV2 to TRBJ1-3, with D perhaps TRBD1 (6 bases). CDR1 and CDR2 (germline): SNHLY, FYNNEI. The CDR3 consists of 11 residues. The CDR3 is CASSDSGAGFF. The CDR3 DNA sequence: TGTGCCAGCAGTGATTCGGGGGCCGGGTTTTTT.

The chain joins TRBV5-1 to TRBJ2-4, with 9 bases identical to TRBD2. Per the germline V gene, CDR1 is SGHRS and CDR2 is YFSETQ. The length of the CDR3 is 13 residues. Germline trimming cut 0 bases from V and 15 bases from J; bases unmatched to any gene: 7. The chain's CDR3 is CASSLGTSEPWYF. The CDR3 nucleotides read TGCGCCAGCAGCTTGGGGACTAGCGAGCCTTGGTACTTC.

The J gene is TRBJ2-4, the V gene TRBV29-1, with unresolved D. Germline loops: CDR1 SQVTM, CDR2 ANQGSEA. There are 12 residues in the CDR3. The ends were cut back, 4 bases at V and 5 bases at J, with 9 bases in the middle. The CDR3 region has the DNA TGCAGCGTTGTACCTGGTCAAAACATTCAGTACTTC. Encoded protein: CSVVPGQNIQYF.

The CDR3 loop is CATSDFDGSYTF. The CDR3 nucleotides are TGTGCCACCAGTGATTTTGATGGGAGCTACACCTTC. This chain uses TRBV24-1 with TRBJ1-2, with unresolved D. The CDR3 consists of 12 residues. Germline values: CDR1 KGHDR, CDR2 SFDVKD. V shed 1 base and J shed 9 bases, with 8 bases lying between them.

Only a few counts were recorded for this clonotype. This chain uses TRBV6-1 with TRBJ1-5; maybe TRBD1 (5 bases). Trimming removed 2 bases from V and 6 bases from J, with 11 bases in between. The germline CDR1 and CDR2 sequences are MNHNS and SASEGT. The CDR3 contains 14 residues. CDR3 nucleotides: TGTGCCAGCAGTGAACCCCTGGGACCTCAGCCCCAGCATTTT. It is translated as CASSEPLGPQPQHF.

This clonotype has at least ten counts. DNA of the CDR3: TGTGCTAGCGAGGGGAACAACTATGGCTACACCTTC. It specifies CASEGNNYGYTF. The J gene is TRBJ1-2, the V gene TRBV2; tentatively, D is TRBD1 (5 bases). Germline V gene sequence: CDR1 SNHLY, CDR2 FYNNEI. The CDR3 contains 12 residues.

This clonotype was picked up a small number of times. This rearrangement joins TRBV9 to TRBJ2-5, with 8 bases fitting TRBD1. V shed 3 bases and J 5 bases; nucleotides not matched to a gene: 6. The CDR3 is made up of 14 amino acids. Germline CDR1 is SGDLS and CDR2 is YYNGEE. For the CDR3, the DNA is TGTGCCAGCAGCGGGCCAGGGGGCGGGGAGACCCAGTACTTC. It yields the protein CASSGPGGGETQYF. Looking up the rest from reference TRBV9 and TRBJ2-5 gives the full variable domain: DSGVTQTPKHLITATGQRVTLRCSPRSGDLSVYWYQQSLDQGLQFLIQYYNGEERAKGNILERFSAQQFPDLHSELNLSSLELGDSALYFCASSGPGGGETQYFGPGTRLLVL.

This clonotype showed up just a few times. The CDR3 coding sequence is TGCAGTGCTAGAGCCCAGCTCGGGGGGCGGACGGGCAATCAGCCCCAGCATTTT. Translated, it gives CSARAQLGGRTGNQPQHF. The chain joins TRBV20-1 to TRBJ1-5; a weak D match, TRBD1 (6 bases). Germline-derived CDR1 and CDR2 are DFQATT and SNEGSKA (reference sequence). CDR3 length: 18 residues. Trimming took off 1 base at V and 2 bases at J, with 21 bases between the two ends.

This clonotype has a handful of counts. The rearrangement uses TRBV6-2 or TRBV6-3 and TRBJ2-5; D is possibly TRBD2 (5 bases). Trimming stripped 2 bases from V and 2 bases from J, with 9 bases between. Germline V gene sequence: CDR1 MNHEY, CDR2 SVGEGT. This CDR3 contains 14 residues. The CDR3 is CASSYGLAQETQYF. The CDR3 DNA reads TGTGCCAGCAGTTACGGGCTAGCACAAGAGACCCAGTACTTC.

The table lists this clonotype with a few counts. The V call is TRBV6-1, the J call TRBJ1-1; the match to TRBD1 covers 7 bases. V lost 6 bases, J lost 6 bases, and 13 bases stayed unmatched. CDR1 is MNHNS, CDR2 SASEGT, per germline. This CDR3 region has 15 residues. The CDR3 DNA sequence: TGTGCCAGCAGAGCTTTAATACAGGGGAGGGCTGAAGCTTTCTTT. This gives the protein CASRALIQGRAEAFF.

This clonotype was detected only a few times. V is TRBV2 and J is TRBJ1-4, with D unclear. In germline, CDR1 is SNHLY, CDR2 FYNNEI. The CDR3 consists of 13 residues. V dropped 6 bases and J dropped 7 bases, with 12 bases sitting between them. The CDR3 DNA is TGTGCCAGCAGCGGAGGGATCGGTGAAAAACTGTTTTTT. Protein sequence: CASSGGIGEKLFF.

This clonotype was detected only a few times. The rearrangement links TRBV12-3 or TRBV12-4 to TRBJ1-5; a possible D gene is TRBD1 (5 bases). This CDR3 is 16 amino acids long. Trimming shortened V by 1 base and J by 2 bases, and 12 bases separated the two germline ends. This CDR3 is CASSLVSPGGNQPQHF. As DNA, the CDR3 is TGTGCCAGCAGTTTAGTTAGCCCGGGGGGCAATCAGCCCCAGCATTTT.

The V gene is TRBV28, the J gene TRBJ1-6; D not resolved. With 5 bases removed from V and 2 bases from J, the gap between germline ends came to 16 bases. CDR3 length: 17 residues. CDR1 is MDHEN and CDR2 is SYDVKM in the germline V gene. CDR3 nucleotides: TGTGCCAGCAGTATCCAGACGGGAGGTCCCTATAATTCACCCCTCCACTTT. Its protein is CASSIQTGGPYNSPLHF. The full variable domain, rest sourced from reference TRBV28 and TRBJ1-6, is DVKVTQSSRYLVKRTGEKVFLECVQDMDHENMFWYRQDPGLGLRLIYFSYDVKMKEKGDIPEGYSVSREKKERFSLILESASTNQTSMYLCASSIQTGGPYNSPLHFGNGTRLTVT.

This clonotype has a count of ten or more. V is TRBV28 and J is TRBJ1-1, with no clear D. The CDR3 spans 13 residues. With 5 bases removed from V and 3 bases from J, the gap between germline ends came to 10 bases. Germline V CDR1 and CDR2: MDHEN, SYDVKM. In DNA, the CDR3 is TGTGCCAGCAGTCTGGCGTGGGACACTGAAGCTTTCTTT. It specifies CASSLAWDTEAFF. Full variable domain (missing parts from reference TRBV28 and TRBJ1-1): DVKVTQSSRYLVKRTGEKVFLECVQDMDHENMFWYRQDPGLGLRLIYFSYDVKMKEKGDIPEGYSVSREKKERFSLILESASTNQTSMYLCASSLAWDTEAFFGQGTRLTVV.

This clonotype has only a few counts. The chain joins TRBV5-4 to TRBJ1-6, with TRBD1 as a possible D gene (5 bases). In germline, CDR1 is SGHNT, CDR2 YYREEE (reference sequence). The CDR3 loop spans 15 amino acids. Trimming left V 4 bases short and J 10 bases short, with 18 bases between. The CDR3 loop is CASSHRDGSWSPLHF. The CDR3 nucleotides are TGTGCCAGCAGCCACCGGGACGGGTCGTGGTCACCCCTCCACTTT.

This clonotype was counted between two and nine times. The chain is built from TRBV6-1 and TRBJ1-6; D ambiguous. The ends were cut back, 7 bases at V and 7 bases at J, with 14 bases in the middle. Per germline, CDR1 MNHNS and CDR2 SASEGT. This CDR3 comprises 14 residues. The CDR3: CASTLTERNSPLHF. Here the CDR3 DNA reads TGTGCCAGCACTCTGACTGAGAGGAATTCACCCCTCCACTTT.

The gene calls are TRBV12-3 or TRBV12-4 and TRBJ1-5; D remains ambiguous. The V gene lost 1 base and the J gene lost 3 bases, with 4 bases spanning the gap. The CDR3 is 13 amino acids. The CDR3 loop reads CASSLVDNQPQHF. The CDR3 DNA follows: TGTGCCAGCAGTTTAGTGGACAATCAGCCCCAGCATTTT.

This clonotype turned up a few times. The chain combines TRBV29-1 with TRBJ1-1; 7 bases fit TRBD1. The V gene's germline CDR1 is SQVTM and CDR2 ANQGSEA. Trimming cost V 3 bases and J 0 bases; bases outside gene matches: 10. This CDR3 comprises 16 residues. The CDR3 sequence is CSVDTRGESMNTEAFF. In DNA, the CDR3 is TGCAGCGTTGACACCAGGGGGGAGTCAATGAACACTGAAGCTTTCTTT.

This rearrangement joins TRBV6-1 to TRBJ1-2, with 8 nucleotides matching TRBD1. The germline V gene encodes CDR1 MNHNS and CDR2 SASEGT. This CDR3 comprises 16 residues. The V and J ends lost 3 bases and 6 bases, in that order; junction bases with no gene match: 12. CDR3 in DNA: TGTGCCAGCAGTGACCTCAGGAGGGCAGGGGGCCATGGCTACACCTTC. It yields the protein CASSDLRRAGGHGYTF.

V gene TRBV30 combines with J gene TRBJ1-5; 10 bases are shared with TRBD1. This CDR3 spans 13 amino acids. Germline assignment: CDR1 GTSNPN and CDR2 SVGIG (reference sequence). The V gene end was trimmed by 3 bases and the J gene end by 5 bases; junction bases not matched to a gene: 1. CDR3 residues: CAWSGQGDQPQHF. The CDR3 DNA follows: TGTGCCTGGAGCGGACAGGGGGATCAGCCCCAGCATTTT.

This clonotype was found many times. V gene TRBV7-9 combines with J gene TRBJ2-7; 7 bases map to TRBD1. The CDR3 extends over 13 amino acids. Germline lookup yields CDR1 SEHNR and CDR2 FQNEAQ (reference sequence). With 5 bases clipped from V and 2 bases from J, the junction kept 3 bases outside the gene matches. CDR3: CASSRQGPYEQYF. The CDR3 DNA reads TGTGCCAGCAGCCGACAGGGCCCCTACGAGCAGTACTTC.

Only a few counts were recorded for this clonotype. The V gene is TRBV2, the J gene TRBJ1-5; D is unresolved. Looked up from germline, CDR1 is SNHLY and CDR2 is FYNNEI. The CDR3 runs to 14 residues. Trimming removed 4 bases from V and 7 bases from J, with 14 bases in between. CDR3 in DNA: TGTGCCAGCAGTGTCTCCGGGGAGCACCAGCCCCAGCATTTT. Protein: CASSVSGEHQPQHF.

The genes are TRBV10-3 and TRBJ2-2; 11 bases match TRBD1. Unmatched junction bases numbered 4, after V lost 5 bases and J lost 5 bases. The CDR3 loop spans 15 amino acids. The germline V gene encodes CDR1 ENHRY and CDR2 SYGVKD. The CDR3 region is CAISPGTGGTGELFF. The CDR3, as DNA: TGTGCCATCAGTCCAGGGACAGGGGGGACCGGGGAGCTGTTTTTT.

This clonotype appeared a few times. The rearrangement uses TRBV19 and TRBJ1-2; possible D gene TRBD1, 6 bases. The germline V gene encodes CDR1 LNHDA and CDR2 SQIVND (reference sequence). V was cut by 2 bases and J by 7 bases, with 14 bases left in between. This CDR3 is 14 amino acids long. CDR3 DNA sequence: TGTGCCAGTAGTATAATGGGGGCCTTGACTGGCTACACCTTC. Its protein is CASSIMGALTGYTF.

The chain employs TRBV7-9 and TRBJ2-7, with a tentative D call TRBD2 (5 bases). V dropped 2 bases and J dropped 4 bases, with 18 bases sitting between them. This CDR3 is built from 16 residues. In germline, CDR1 is SEHNR, CDR2 FQNEAQ (reference sequence). The CDR3 DNA reads TGTGCCAGCAGCTTACAGGCCGGGGTAGGTTGGTACGAGCAGTACTTC. Protein product: CASSLQAGVGWYEQYF.

This clonotype is a singleton in its sample. The chain uses TRBV11-3 and TRBJ2-5, with 9 bases aligning to TRBD2. The germline CDR1 and CDR2 sequences are SGHNT and YENEEA. J gave up 3 bases and V 3 bases, and 8 bases lay outside the gene matches. This CDR3 is built from 16 residues. The CDR3 reads CASSFRSSGIEETQYF. The CDR3 DNA is TGTGCCAGCAGCTTTCGATCTAGCGGGATTGAAGAGACCCAGTACTTC. The full variable domain, with the rest looked up from reference TRBV11-3 and TRBJ2-5, is EAGVVQSPRYKIIEKKQPVAFWCNPISGHNTLYWYLQNLGQGPELLIRYENEEAVDDSQLPKDRFSAERLKGVDSTLKIQPAELGDSAVYLCASSFRSSGIEETQYFGPGTRLLVL.

The chain has TRBV6-1 and TRBJ1-2, with 9 bases matching TRBD1. Germline CDR1 MNHNS, CDR2 SASEGT. This CDR3 comprises 15 residues. Trimming removed 7 bases from V and 0 bases from J; junction bases left unmatched: 6. The CDR3 region has the DNA TGTGCCAGCACTAGGGGACAGGGAGCTAACTATGGCTACACCTTC. Its translation: CASTRGQGANYGYTF.

This clonotype was counted a few times. The chain combines TRBV5-1 with TRBJ1-4; the match to TRBD1 covers 8 bases. Germline CDR1 reads SGHRS; CDR2 reads YFSETQ. The CDR3 is made up of 16 amino acids. Losses at the gene ends were 3 bases for V and 12 bases for J; bases not matched to a gene: 16. Here the CDR3 DNA reads TGCGCCAGCAGCTGGGAGGTGGGGACAGGACGAGGAGAACTGTTTTTT. This translates into CASSWEVGTGRGELFF.

The chain employs TRBV20-1 and TRBJ2-5, with a tentative D call TRBD2 (5 bases). Germline CDR1 and CDR2: DFQATT and SNEGSKA (reference sequence). V was trimmed by 1 base and J by 2 bases, leaving 11 bases between them. The CDR3 loop spans 14 amino acids. The CDR3 nucleotides are TGCAGTGCTAGAGGCGGGTATGATCAAGAGACCCAGTACTTC. Translating gives CSARGGYDQETQYF.

The V gene is TRBV7-3, the J gene TRBJ2-6, with 9 bases fitting TRBD1. After removal of 5 bases from V and 0 bases from J, the junction contained 8 bases not matched to a gene. The CDR3 is 18 residues long. In germline, CDR1 is SGHTA, CDR2 FQGTGA. The CDR3 bases are TGTGCCAGCAGCACAACCGGGACAGGGAGCTCTGGGGCCAACGTCCTGACTTTC. Residues: CASSTTGTGSSGANVLTF.